This entry features one TCR beta chain sequence. Which antigen it targets is not known. Per-nucleotide qualities are absent, and no much larger clonotype sits a single base away. These data come from a study of cytomegalovirus exposure and HLA in healthy donors (TCRdb year 2017). Study-wide context: In an earlier analysis of fewer than 750 of the donors, 250 to 350 Gb of sequence data and 120 million or so unique TCR beta sequences from roughly 190 million T cells were reported. To decide whether each TCR beta V gene segment behaved as functional or pseudogenic, an earlier analysis of some 600 of the donors relied on high-throughput TCR beta sequencing. High-throughput TCR immunosequencing, statistical association of individual TCRs with disease status, and machine learning were combined to predict cytomegalovirus infection status. Using immunosequencing, the study profiled T cell repertoires from 500 to 800 subjects and related those repertoires to cytomegalovirus serostatus. HLA typing covered class I and class II loci at four-digit resolution. Donor age, sex, ethnicity and CMV serostatus were compiled alongside the repertoire data. Across 398 genotyped donors of the cohort, an average of approximately 240,000 unique TCR beta nucleotide sequences per donor were sequenced, and approximately 17% of those sequences were non-productive. Several DR-DQ haplotypes were handled as single units for association and clustering, since linkage in the cohort was strong. An early release covering 550 to 700 HLA-typed donors comprised about 300 gigabases of sequencing data and approximately 80 million unique TCR sequences. Genome-wide SNP genotypes for about 55% of the roughly 670 donors were used in a later genetic analysis, which treated that subset as a discovery cohort. In a later analysis, previously published TCR beta repertoires from 500 to 750 donors were re-analyzed and high-resolution HLA genotyping was added so that TCR occurrence patterns could be studied. The study aimed to test whether cataloging public T cell receptors could reveal signatures of past pathogen exposure. All discovery cohort repertoires had been generated on a single sequencing platform. In the later analysis, no new phenotypic data were used to find candidate immune exposures; instead, reliance was placed on TCR beta sequences and their occurrence across donors. A separate validation cohort of 100 to 150 different subjects was used in addition to the 666-subject first cohort. Of the 300 to 500 genotyped donors, 75% to 85% were placed in the genetic ancestry cluster associated with self-reported Caucasian donors. The number of typed donors differed by locus: 629-630 for A, B, C, DRB1 and DQB1; 522 for DQA1; some 610 for DPA1; and 450 to 480 for DPB1.

In total, roughly 710 healthy bone marrow donors made up the cohort. At the time of sampling, every cohort member was nominally healthy, though immune exposures that went unrecorded were likely present. The donor was CMV seropositive and was included in the group of 270 or so seropositive cohort members. Every donor gave a peripheral blood sample, and the peripheral blood mononuclear cells from that sample were used for TCR beta sequencing. Genomic DNA extraction from the blood cell samples was performed with the Qiagen DNeasy Blood Extraction Kit. Libraries were built with the immunoSEQ multiplex PCR assay. For the multiplex PCR, a mixture combining 60 forward primers for TCR Vbeta segments and 13 reverse primers for TCR Jbeta segments was used. The CDR3 region of rearranged TCR beta genes was amplified from genomic DNA by a multiplex PCR assay. On the Illumina HiSeq System, the amplified TCR beta libraries were sequenced as 87-base-pair reads. The paper's processing steps were these. In a later analysis, roughly 80 million unique TCR beta chains were counted across the roughly 670 repertoires, and approximately 11 million of these chains were shared by at least two donors. To remove PCR and sequencing errors, raw reads were error-corrected and collapsed into unique sequences using a nearest-neighbor algorithm that merged closely related sequences. CDR3 sequences were aligned to IMGT reference sequences to assign V, D and J gene segments. For a sequence to be retained, a match of at least six nucleotides to both a V gene segment and a J gene segment was required. A rearrangement was called productive if the CDR3 had no stop codons and remained in frame with V and J, and every other rearrangement was called non-productive. Following IMGT convention, CDR3 was defined as the stretch from the second conserved V-encoded cysteine up to the conserved J-encoded phenylalanine. The earlier analysis of around 640 of the donors excluded sequences that lacked an unambiguous match to a single V gene segment. In an earlier analysis of 587 of the donors, a V segment was called functional when productive rearrangements were above 56.7%, and segregating when the standard deviation between donors exceeded 5%. A statistical classification framework was built to diagnose cytomegalovirus status from the catalog of TCR beta chain sequences. In a later analysis, TCR nucleotide sequences were compared against IMGT/GENE-DB human TR gene sequences so that V and J genes could be assigned. In a later analysis, CDR3 sequences and most-parsimonious VDJ recombination scenarios were assigned using the TCRdist pipeline. In a later analysis, every TCR beta chain was defined by the combination of its CDR3 amino acid sequence and its V-gene family, and reads without a unique V-gene family were dropped. As a way to deal with suspected cross-contamination and a sequencing artifact, a later analysis dropped 450 to 600 nucleotide sequences that were highly shared and had low generation probability. In a later analysis, a clonal expansion index for each public chain was calculated from normalized within-repertoire ranks of inferred template counts. Generation probabilities in a later analysis came from a VDJ recombination model fitted to out-of-frame rearrangements, and those results were checked against IGoR. In a later analysis, hypergeometric tests were used to score TCR-TCR, TCR-HLA and TCR-CMV co-occurrence, with a repertoire-size bias correction applied to TCR pairs. In a later analysis, false discovery rates were estimated by permuting HLA or CMV assignments 20 times. In a later analysis, co-occurring TCRs were grouped using DBSCAN, with TCRdist sequence similarity added in when clustering inside HLA-allele-positive subsets. Repertoires with fewer than 30,000 or more than 120,000 public chains, plus five repertoires with anomalous nucleotide sharing, were excluded from co-occurrence clustering. TCRdb stores this immuneACCESS table with in-frame sequences only. Part of the clones is absent; in the studies checked, under half of the shortfall reflects unresolved V genes, and no reason is known for the rest. The DNA was the basis for D and trimming; V, J and clone size are from that table. This sample lists approximately 97,000 clones; 81% were detected once. The top ten hold roughly 4% of the sample.

General findings and caveats noted by the study authors: A few of the identified cytomegalovirus-associated TCR beta chains were confirmed in vitro to be specific for cytomegalovirus antigens. The earlier analysis of around 600 of the donors excluded about 16 rarely observed V segments, including chromosome 9 orphons, because counts were too low. According to a later genetic analysis, donors in an Asian-associated ancestry cluster had fewer N-insertions in productive TCRs than the roughly 660-donor mean. An association between a missense DCLRE1C variant and V-gene and J-gene trimming of TCR beta chains was found in a later genetic analysis and replicated in an independent cohort. Immune exposure information for the cohort was limited to CMV serostatus. The presence/absence analyses assumed that sequencing depth was roughly uniform across donors, and that assumption may not be true. In an earlier analysis of around 600 of the donors, most TCR beta V segments were observed in productive rearrangements about 90% or about 30% of the time, broadly matching IMGT annotations. It was suggested by the authors that the approach could potentially be generalized to other disease states and immunological phenotypes. According to a later analysis, TCR association rates differed among HLA loci, with DRB1 alleles showing the most associated TCRs and HLA-C alleles showing the fewest. A further reported finding was that TCR beta sequences accurately predicted the HLA-A and HLA-B alleles for most subjects in the first cohort. Correlated functional status among segregating V segments might reflect linkage disequilibrium, but an unknown experimental factor could not be ruled out. A group of highly shared sequence variants was considered likely to be a technical artifact of the sequencing pipeline. Compared with equally common non-associated chains, HLA-associated TCR beta chains in a later analysis were more clonally expanded and had lower generation probabilities. A later analysis found that most CMV-associated TCR beta chains appeared HLA-restricted, with HLA associations seemingly driven largely by CMV exposure. When HLA alleles, especially DR and DQ, strongly co-occurred, attributing TCR associations to individual alleles was difficult. While some public TCRs were present in many individuals, most TCR sequences turned up only very rarely across donors. A total of about 180 TCR beta chains were listed by the study as associated with cytomegalovirus. A later analysis reported that several top co-occurrence clusters appeared linked to parvovirus B19, influenza, CMV and Epstein-Barr virus. Because HLA typing was missing for some donors at each locus, association tests included only the typed subset. This cohort had only TCR beta chains sequenced, and the lack of alpha or paired-chain data limited which features could be detected. At a false discovery rate of 0.05, a later analysis linked some 18,000 TCR beta sequences to specific HLA alleles. In both the original and validation cohorts, the classifier was reported to diagnose cytomegalovirus status with high specificity and sensitivity.

The sequenced material came from PBMCs. The clonotype was recovered from a woman aged 70-85 years in good health and CMV-seropositive.

The DNA sequence follows: TGTGCCAGCAGCTTGGAGGTGGACACTGAAGCTTTCTTT. Translated, this gives CASSLEVDTEAFF. The chain is encoded by TRBV7-9 joined to TRBJ1-1, with no reliable assignment of the D segment. The CDR3 measures 13 amino acids from cysteine to phenylalanine. CDR3 DNA only is kept here, 39 bases in frame from base 1. V was cut back by 3 bases and J by 3 bases, leaving a gap of 8 bases between them. CDR1 and CDR2, per the germline V gene (reference sequence), are SEHNR and FQNEAQ.